Listed here are 18 T cell receptor beta chains from one sample, sequenced in a study of blood T cell repertoires in COVID-19. TCRdb keeps only in-frame clones here, not all; method: immunoSEQ multiplex PCR. Of some 150,000 clones listed, roughly 89% were seen once; the top ten hold over 3.5%. The specimen sequenced was peripheral blood. The receptors come from a woman aged 55-75 years who had recovered from COVID-19.

The chain is built from TRBV6-5 and TRBJ2-5; TRBD2 matches 8 bases. Looked up from germline, CDR1 is MNHEY and CDR2 is SVGAGI. CDR3 length: 15 amino acids. V dropped 5 bases and J dropped 2; count of bases not matched to a gene: 7. CDR3 protein: CASSTHSGEQETQYF. CDR3 nucleotides: TGTGCCAGCAGTACCCATAGCGGGGAGCAAGAGACCCAGTACTTC.

The CDR3 DNA reads TGTGCCAGCTCACCAGGGACAGGGAATGAAAAACTGTTTTTT. Protein sequence: CASSPGTGNEKLFF. This chain connects TRBV18 to TRBJ1-4, with 9 nucleotides matching TRBD1. Germline trimming cut 2 bases from V and 5 bases from J; bases unmatched to any gene: 0. The germline gives CDR1 KGHSH, CDR2 LQKENI. This CDR3 comprises 14 residues.

The chain employs TRBV27 and TRBJ2-7, with TRBD2 matching 7 bases. Germline V lookup: CDR1 MNHEY, CDR2 SMNVEV (reference sequence). Trimming at V came to 4 bases and at J to 3 bases, leaving 6 bases not matched to a gene. The CDR3 runs 14 residues. The CDR3 region has the DNA TGTGCCAGCAGTTCCTATGGGGGGGGCTACGAGCAGTACTTC. Protein: CASSSYGGGYEQYF.

A few counts support this clone. J is TRBJ2-2 and V is TRBV12-3 or TRBV12-4, with 7 bases matching TRBD1. Trimming took 4 bases from V and 13 from J; bases not matched to a gene: 3. The CDR3 length is 11 residues. The CDR3, as DNA: TGTGCCAGCAGTTCACAGGGGATGCTGTTTTTT. It specifies CASSSQGMLFF.

The genes are TRBV20-1 and TRBJ1-2; unclear D gene. The germline CDR1 and CDR2 sequences are DFQATT and SNEGSKA (reference sequence). Between the trimmed V and J ends, which lost 0 bases and 6 bases, there was a span of 5 bases. The CDR3 consists of 11 residues. The CDR3 coding sequence is TGCAGTGCTAGAGACAGGAATGGCTACACCTTC. This gives the protein CSARDRNGYTF.

The rearrangement links TRBV5-4 to TRBJ1-2; D is unclear. This CDR3 region has 12 residues. Germline CDR1 is SGHNT and CDR2 is YYREEE (reference sequence). V lost 1 base and J 7 bases, leaving 8 bases between the germline ends. CDR3 sequence (DNA): TGTGCCAGCAGCTTGTCTGGGCCTGGCTACACCTTC. This encodes CASSLSGPGYTF.

The table lists this clone with a few counts. The chain links TRBV2 to TRBJ2-5; the match to TRBD2 covers 8 bases. The germline V gene has CDR1 SNHLY and CDR2 FYNNEI. Trimming took 6 bases from V and 6 from J; bases not matched to a gene: 6. The CDR3 consists of 13 residues. The CDR3 sequence is CASSPGLEKTQYF. CDR3 nucleotides: TGTGCCAGCAGCCCGGGACTAGAGAAGACCCAGTACTTC.

V is TRBV11-3 and J is TRBJ2-2; 8 nucleotides line up with TRBD1. Germline V gene data show CDR1 as SGHNT and CDR2 as YENEEA. CDR3 size: 14 residues. V trimming: 2 bases; J trimming: 4 bases; junction bases outside the gene matches: 0. CDR3 nucleotides: TGTGCCAGCAGCTTACAGGGGGCCACCGGGGAGCTGTTTTTT. Protein sequence: CASSLQGATGELFF.

The V and J genes are TRBV19 and TRBJ1-4, with D tentatively TRBD1 (5 bases). The CDR3 runs to 16 residues. Trimming removed 3 bases from V and 5 bases from J, with 16 bases in between. Per germline, CDR1 LNHDA and CDR2 SQIVND (reference sequence). DNA for the CDR3: TGTGCCAGTAGTATTTCCGCGGCAGGGCGGAATGAAAAACTGTTTTTT. Translated, it gives CASSISAAGRNEKLFF.

The gene calls are TRBV6-5 and TRBJ2-2, with TRBD1 matching over 9 bases. In germline, CDR1 is MNHEY, CDR2 SVGAGI. The CDR3 length is 14 residues. Unmatched junction bases numbered 4, after V lost 8 bases and J lost 3 bases. This chain's CDR3 is CASGRDRDTGELFF. CDR3 bases: TGTGCCAGCGGCCGGGACAGGGACACCGGGGAGCTGTTTTTT.

The CDR3 loop is CASSPGQGYRNEQFF. The CDR3 nucleotides are TGCGCCAGCAGCCCGGGACAGGGTTATCGCAATGAGCAGTTCTTC. This chain joins TRBV5-1 and TRBJ2-1, with 9 bases fitting TRBD1. Germline V gene data show CDR1 as SGHRS and CDR2 as YFSETQ. The CDR3 loop spans 15 amino acids. J lost 6 bases, V lost 4 bases, and 8 bases had no gene match.

With regard to this clone: The sample has other DNA sequences that encode this CDR3 too. The J gene is TRBJ1-2, the V gene TRBV28; D may be TRBD1 (5 bases). This CDR3 is 12 amino acids long. V gave up 3 bases and J gave up 5 bases, with 7 bases separating them. Germline V lookup: CDR1 MDHEN, CDR2 SYDVKM. This CDR3 reads CASSFRGYGYTF. DNA of the CDR3: TGTGCCAGCAGTTTTCGGGGGTATGGCTACACCTTC.

The chain uses TRBV18 and TRBJ2-3; D might be TRBD2 (6 bases). V lost 2 bases, J lost 4 bases, and 10 bases lay in between. This CDR3 has 14 amino acids. Germline V gene sequence: CDR1 KGHSH, CDR2 LQKENI. The CDR3 reads CASSPLGGADTQYF. CDR3 nucleotides: TGTGCCAGCTCACCATTGGGAGGAGCAGATACGCAGTATTTT.

In DNA, the CDR3 is TGTGCCAGCAGCCAAGAACAGGGGAGCTCCTACAATGAGCAGTTCTTC. This codes for CASSQEQGSSYNEQFF. The chain couples TRBV3-1 (or the pseudogene TRBV3-2) to TRBJ2-1; 7 bases agree with TRBD1. The CDR3 loop spans 16 amino acids. The J segment lost 0 bases and the V segment lost 0 bases, leaving 2 bases of the junction unmatched. Germline values: CDR1 LGHDT, CDR2 YNNKEL (reference sequence).

The chain links TRBV19 to TRBJ1-5, with 9 bases identical to TRBD1. Germline V lookup: CDR1 LNHDA, CDR2 SQIVND (reference sequence). V dropped 6 bases and J dropped 8; count of bases not matched to a gene: 11. The CDR3 totals 15 residues. The CDR3, as DNA: TGTGCCAGTAGGACAGGGGGGATTCGTGGGGAGCCCCAGCATTTT. Amino acid sequence: CASRTGGIRGEPQHF.

This clone was recorded once. V and J are TRBV24-1 and TRBJ2-2; TRBD1 might be the D (6 bases). The CDR3 totals 16 residues. The V gene's germline CDR1 is KGHDR and CDR2 SFDVKD. Trimming removed 3 bases from V and 3 bases from J, with 13 bases in between. CDR3 sequence (DNA): TGTGCCACCAGTGATCCAGGACAGTTTTACACCGGGGAGCTGTTTTTT. Translating it yields CATSDPGQFYTGELFF.

The genes are TRBV5-5 and TRBJ1-1; D gene uncertain. The V and J ends lost 0 bases and 4 bases respectively, with 22 bases between them. The CDR3 covers 18 residues. Germline CDR1 and CDR2: SGHKS and YYEKEE (reference sequence). The CDR3 DNA is TGTGCCAGCAGCTTGGTACCGCCGTTAGGTACCGGAGGCACTGAAGCTTTCTTT. Translated: CASSLVPPLGTGGTEAFF. The whole variable domain, remainder taken from reference TRBV5-5 and TRBJ1-1, is DAGVTQSPTHLIKTRGQQVTLRCSPISGHKSVSWYQQVLGQGPQFIFQYYEKEERGRGNFPDRFSARQFPNYSSELNVNALLLGDSALYLCASSLVPPLGTGGTEAFFGQGTRLTVV.

This rearrangement joins TRBV5-1 to TRBJ1-1; weak D call: TRBD1 (5 bases). V shed 0 bases and J shed 4 bases, with 13 bases lying between them. CDR1 and CDR2 (germline): SGHRS, YFSETQ. This CDR3 has 15 residues. CDR3 nucleotides: TGCGCCAGCAGCTTGGACAGGACATGGGGCACTGAAGCTTTCTTT. Amino acids: CASSLDRTWGTEAFF. Using reference TRBV5-1 and TRBJ1-1 for the parts outside the CDR3, the full variable domain is KAGVTQTPRYLIKTRGQQVTLSCSPISGHRSVSWYQQTPGQGLQFLFEYFSETQRNKGNFPGRFSGRQFSNSRSEMNVSTLELGDSALYLCASSLDRTWGTEAFFGQGTRLTVV.